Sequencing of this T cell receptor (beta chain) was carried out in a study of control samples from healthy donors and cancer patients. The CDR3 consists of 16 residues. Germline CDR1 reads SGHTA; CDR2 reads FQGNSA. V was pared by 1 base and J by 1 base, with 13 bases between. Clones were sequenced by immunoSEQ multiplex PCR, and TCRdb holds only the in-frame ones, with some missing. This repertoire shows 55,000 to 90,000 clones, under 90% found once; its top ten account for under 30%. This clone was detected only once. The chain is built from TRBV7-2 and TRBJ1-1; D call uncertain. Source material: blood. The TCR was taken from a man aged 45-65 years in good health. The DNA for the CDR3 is TGTGCCAGCAGCTTAGATGGGCAGGTGCCGAACACTGAAGCTTTCTTT. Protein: CASSLDGQVPNTEAFF.